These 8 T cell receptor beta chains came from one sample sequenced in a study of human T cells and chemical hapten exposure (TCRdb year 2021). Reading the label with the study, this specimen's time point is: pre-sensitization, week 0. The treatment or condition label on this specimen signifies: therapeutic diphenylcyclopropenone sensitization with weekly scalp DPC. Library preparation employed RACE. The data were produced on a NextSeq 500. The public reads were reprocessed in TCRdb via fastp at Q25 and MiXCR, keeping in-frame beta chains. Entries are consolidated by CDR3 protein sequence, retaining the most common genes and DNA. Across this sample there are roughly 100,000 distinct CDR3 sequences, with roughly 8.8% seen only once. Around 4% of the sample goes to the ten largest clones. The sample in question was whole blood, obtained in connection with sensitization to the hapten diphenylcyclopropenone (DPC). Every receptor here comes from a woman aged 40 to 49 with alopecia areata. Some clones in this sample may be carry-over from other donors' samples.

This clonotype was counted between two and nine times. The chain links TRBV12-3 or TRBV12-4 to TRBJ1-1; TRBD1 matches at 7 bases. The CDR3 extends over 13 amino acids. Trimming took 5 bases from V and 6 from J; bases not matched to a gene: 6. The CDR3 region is CASSLSTGPEAFF. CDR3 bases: TGTGCCAGCAGTCTCTCGACAGGGCCTGAAGCTTTCTTT.

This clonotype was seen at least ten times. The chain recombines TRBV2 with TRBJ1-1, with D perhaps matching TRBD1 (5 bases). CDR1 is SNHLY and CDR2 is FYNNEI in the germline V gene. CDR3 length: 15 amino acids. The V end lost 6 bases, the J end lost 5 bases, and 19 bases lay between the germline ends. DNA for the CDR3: TGTGCCAGCAGAGAGGGAGGGCAGGGAGGAACTGAAGCTTTCTTT. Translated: CASREGGQGGTEAFF.

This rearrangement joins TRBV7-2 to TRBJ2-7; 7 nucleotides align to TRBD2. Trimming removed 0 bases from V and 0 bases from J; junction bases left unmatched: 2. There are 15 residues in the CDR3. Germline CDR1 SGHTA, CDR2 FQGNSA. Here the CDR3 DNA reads TGTGCCAGCAGCTTAGCGGGGGGGTACTCCTACGAGCAGTACTTC. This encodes CASSLAGGYSYEQYF.

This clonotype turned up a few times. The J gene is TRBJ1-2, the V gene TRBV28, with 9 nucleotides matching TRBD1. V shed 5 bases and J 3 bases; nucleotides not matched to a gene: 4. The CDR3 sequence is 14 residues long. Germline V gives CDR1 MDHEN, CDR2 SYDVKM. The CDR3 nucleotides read TGTGCCAGCAGTACAGGGGGCGTGCACTATGGCTACACCTTC. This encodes CASSTGGVHYGYTF.

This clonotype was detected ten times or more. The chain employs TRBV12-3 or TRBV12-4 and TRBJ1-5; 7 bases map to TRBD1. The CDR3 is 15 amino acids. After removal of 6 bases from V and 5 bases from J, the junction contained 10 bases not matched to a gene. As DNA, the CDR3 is TGTGCCAGCAGCCCAGACGACAGGGACTATCAGCCCCAGCATTTT. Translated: CASSPDDRDYQPQHF.

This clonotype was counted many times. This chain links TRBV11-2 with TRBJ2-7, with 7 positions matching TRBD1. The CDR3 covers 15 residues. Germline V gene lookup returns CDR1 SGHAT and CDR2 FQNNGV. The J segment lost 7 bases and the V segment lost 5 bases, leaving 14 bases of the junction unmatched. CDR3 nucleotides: TGTGCCAGCAGCATCCCATACAGGGGTATTTTAGAGCAGTACTTC. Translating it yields CASSIPYRGILEQYF.

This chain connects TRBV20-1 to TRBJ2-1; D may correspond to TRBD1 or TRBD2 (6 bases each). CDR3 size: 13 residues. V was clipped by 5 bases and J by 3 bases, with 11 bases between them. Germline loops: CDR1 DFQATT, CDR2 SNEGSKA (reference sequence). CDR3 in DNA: TGCAGTGCTCGGGGGCTGATCTACAATGAGCAGTTCTTC. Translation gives CSARGLIYNEQFF.

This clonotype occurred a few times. In DNA form, the CDR3 reads TGTGCCAGCAGCACAAGCCCTGGACAGGGTCGCGTGAAGACCCAGTACTTC. This gives the protein CASSTSPGQGRVKTQYF. This rearrangement joins TRBV7-2 to TRBJ2-5; 8 nucleotides match TRBD1. CDR1 is SGHTA and CDR2 is FQGNSA in the germline V gene. CDR3 size: 17 residues. J lost 6 bases, V lost 5 bases, and 17 bases had no gene match.